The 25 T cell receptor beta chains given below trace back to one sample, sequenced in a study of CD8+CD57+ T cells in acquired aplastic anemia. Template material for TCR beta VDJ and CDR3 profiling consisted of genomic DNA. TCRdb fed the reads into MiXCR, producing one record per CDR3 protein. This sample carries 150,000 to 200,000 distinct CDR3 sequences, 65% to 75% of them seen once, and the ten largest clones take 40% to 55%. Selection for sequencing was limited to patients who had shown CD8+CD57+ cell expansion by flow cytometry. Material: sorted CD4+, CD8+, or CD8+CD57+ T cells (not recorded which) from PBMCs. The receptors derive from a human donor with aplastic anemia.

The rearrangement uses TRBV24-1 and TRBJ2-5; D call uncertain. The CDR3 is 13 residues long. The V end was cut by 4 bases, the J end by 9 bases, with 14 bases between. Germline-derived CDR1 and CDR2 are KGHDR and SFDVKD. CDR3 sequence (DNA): TGTGCCACCAGTGAGAGCCCAAAGGCGGCCCAGTACTTC. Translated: CATSESPKAAQYF.

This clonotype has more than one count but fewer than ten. CDR3 amino acids: CASSELQHQNTEAFF. The CDR3 bases are TGTGCCAGCAGTGAACTGCAGCATCAGAACACTGAAGCTTTCTTT. The chain uses TRBV2 and TRBJ1-1; D is unclear. Deletions cut 2 bases from V and 1 base from J, with 11 bases between. The CDR3 consists of 15 residues. The germline gives CDR1 SNHLY, CDR2 FYNNEI.

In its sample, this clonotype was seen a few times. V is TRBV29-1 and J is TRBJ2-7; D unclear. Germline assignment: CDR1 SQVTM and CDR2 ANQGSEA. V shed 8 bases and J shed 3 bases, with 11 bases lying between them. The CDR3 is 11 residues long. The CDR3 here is CSLSSGYEQYF. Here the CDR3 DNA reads TGCAGCCTCAGCTCTGGCTACGAGCAGTACTTC.

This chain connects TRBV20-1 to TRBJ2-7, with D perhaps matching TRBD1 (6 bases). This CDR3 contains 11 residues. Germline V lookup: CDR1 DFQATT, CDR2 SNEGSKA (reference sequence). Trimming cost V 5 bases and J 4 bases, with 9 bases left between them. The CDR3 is CSASTGYEQYV. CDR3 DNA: TGCAGTGCTTCTACAGGGTACGAGCAGTACGTC.

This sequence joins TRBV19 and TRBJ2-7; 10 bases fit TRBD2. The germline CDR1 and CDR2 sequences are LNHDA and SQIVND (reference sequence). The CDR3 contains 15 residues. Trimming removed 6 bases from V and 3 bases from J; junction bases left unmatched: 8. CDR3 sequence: CASSISLAGGYEQYF. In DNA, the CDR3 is TGTGCCAGTAGCATTTCGTTAGCGGGAGGCTACGAGCAGTACTTC.

CDR3 region: CASSLRTGGAEQYF. CDR3 DNA: TGCGCCAGCAGCCTGCGGACAGGGGGCGCCGAGCAGTACTTC. The rearrangement joins TRBV5-1 to TRBJ2-7; 11 nucleotides line up with TRBD1. The ends lost 4 bases at V and 6 bases at J; junction bases unmatched: 6. The CDR3 runs 14 residues. The germline gives CDR1 SGHRS, CDR2 YFSETQ.

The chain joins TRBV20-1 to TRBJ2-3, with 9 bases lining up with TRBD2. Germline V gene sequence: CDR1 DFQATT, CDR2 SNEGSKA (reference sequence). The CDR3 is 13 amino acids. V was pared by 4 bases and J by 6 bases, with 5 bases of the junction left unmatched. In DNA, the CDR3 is TGCAGTGCTACGACTAGCGGAGGGGATACGCAGTATTTT. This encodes CSATTSGGDTQYF.

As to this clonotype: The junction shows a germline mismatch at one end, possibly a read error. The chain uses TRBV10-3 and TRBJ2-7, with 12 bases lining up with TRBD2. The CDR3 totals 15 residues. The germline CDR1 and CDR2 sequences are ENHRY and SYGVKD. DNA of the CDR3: TGTGCCAGCAGTAAGACTAGCGGGGGTACCTACGAGCAGTACTTC. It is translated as CASSKTSGGTYEQYF.

CDR3: CSARDQAETQYF. The DNA of the CDR3 is TGCAGTGCTAGAGATCAAGCGGAGACCCAGTACTTC. This chain uses TRBV20-1 with TRBJ2-5; D remains unclear. The germline V and J ends were trimmed by 0 bases and 5 bases, with 7 bases remaining between them. The CDR3 extends over 12 amino acids. CDR1 and CDR2 (germline): DFQATT, SNEGSKA (reference sequence).

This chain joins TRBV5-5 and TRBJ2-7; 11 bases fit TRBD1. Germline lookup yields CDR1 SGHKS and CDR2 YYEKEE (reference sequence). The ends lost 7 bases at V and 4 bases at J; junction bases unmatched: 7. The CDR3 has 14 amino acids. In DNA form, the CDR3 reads TGTGCCAGCGGACCCGGGACAGGGGGATACGAGCAGTACTTC. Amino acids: CASGPGTGGYEQYF.

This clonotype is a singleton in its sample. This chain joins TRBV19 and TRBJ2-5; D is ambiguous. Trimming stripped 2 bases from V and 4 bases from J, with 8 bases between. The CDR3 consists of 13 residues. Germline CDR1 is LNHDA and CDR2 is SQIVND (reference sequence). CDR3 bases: TGTGCCAGTAGTATAACAGATTCAGAGACCCAGTACTTC. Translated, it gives CASSITDSETQYF.

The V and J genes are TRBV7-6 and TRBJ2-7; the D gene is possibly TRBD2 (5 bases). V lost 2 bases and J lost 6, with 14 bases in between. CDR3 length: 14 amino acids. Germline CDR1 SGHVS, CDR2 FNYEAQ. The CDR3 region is CASSLSPEGVEQYF. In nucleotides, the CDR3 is TGTGCCAGCAGCTTATCGCCCGAGGGTGTCGAGCAGTACTTC.

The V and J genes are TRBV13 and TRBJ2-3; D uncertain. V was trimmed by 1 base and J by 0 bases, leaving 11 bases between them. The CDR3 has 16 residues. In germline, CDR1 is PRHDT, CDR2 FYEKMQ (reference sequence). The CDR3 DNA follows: TGTGCCAGCAGCTTAGCGGTAAGGCGGAGCACAGATACGCAGTATTTT. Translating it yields CASSLAVRRSTDTQYF.

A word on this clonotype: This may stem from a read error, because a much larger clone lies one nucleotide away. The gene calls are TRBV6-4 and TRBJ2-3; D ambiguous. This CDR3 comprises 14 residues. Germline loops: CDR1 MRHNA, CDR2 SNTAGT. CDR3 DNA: TGTGCCAGCAATGACTTGGGCAGTACAGATACGCAGTATTTT. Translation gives CASNDLGSTDTQYF.

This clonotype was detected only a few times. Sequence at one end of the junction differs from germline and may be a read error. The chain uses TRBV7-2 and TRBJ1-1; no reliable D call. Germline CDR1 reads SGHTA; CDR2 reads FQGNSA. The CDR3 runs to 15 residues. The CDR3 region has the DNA TGTGCCAGCAGCTTAGAAATTGGATCGGGTACTGAGGCTTTCTTT. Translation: CASSLEIGSGTEAFF.

The CDR3 nucleotides are TGTGCCAGCAGACCCGGGACAGGCCAAGAGACCCAGTACTTC. Its translation: CASRPGTGQETQYF. V is TRBV12-3 or TRBV12-4 and J is TRBJ2-5; 8 bases align to TRBD1. Germline trimming cut 6 bases from V and 1 base from J; bases unmatched to any gene: 4. This CDR3 has 14 residues.

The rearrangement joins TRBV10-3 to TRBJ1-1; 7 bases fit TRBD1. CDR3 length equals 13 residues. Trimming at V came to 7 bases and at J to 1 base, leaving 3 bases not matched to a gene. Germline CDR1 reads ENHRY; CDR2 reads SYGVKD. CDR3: CAIIDRENTEAFF. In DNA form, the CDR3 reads TGTGCCATCATAGACAGGGAGAACACTGAAGCTTTCTTT.

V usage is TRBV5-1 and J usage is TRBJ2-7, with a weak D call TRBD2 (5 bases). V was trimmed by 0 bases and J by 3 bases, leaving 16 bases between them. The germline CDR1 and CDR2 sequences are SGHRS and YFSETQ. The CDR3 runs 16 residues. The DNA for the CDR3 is TGCGCCAGCAGCTTGGGGGTCCGTCAACGGGACTACGAGCAGTACTTC. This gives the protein CASSLGVRQRDYEQYF.

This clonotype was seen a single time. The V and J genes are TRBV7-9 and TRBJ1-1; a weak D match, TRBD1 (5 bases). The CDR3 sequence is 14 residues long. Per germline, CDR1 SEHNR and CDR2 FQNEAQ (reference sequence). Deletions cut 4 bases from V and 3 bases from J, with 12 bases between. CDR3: CASSSVQGDTEAFF. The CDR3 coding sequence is TGTGCCAGCAGCTCCGTGCAGGGAGACACTGAAGCTTTCTTT.

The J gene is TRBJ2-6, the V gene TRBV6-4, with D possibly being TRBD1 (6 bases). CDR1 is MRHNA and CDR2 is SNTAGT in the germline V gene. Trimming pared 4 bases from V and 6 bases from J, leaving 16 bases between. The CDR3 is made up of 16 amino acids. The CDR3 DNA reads TGTGCCAGCAGTGGGGCAGGGGAAGCCGAGGCCAACGTCCTGACTTTC. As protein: CASSGAGEAEANVLTF.

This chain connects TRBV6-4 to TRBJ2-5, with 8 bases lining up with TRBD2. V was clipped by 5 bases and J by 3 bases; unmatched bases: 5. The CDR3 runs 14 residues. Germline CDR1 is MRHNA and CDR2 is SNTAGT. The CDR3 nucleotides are TGTGCCAGCAGTAGTGGCGGGGGGAAAGAGACCCAGTACTTC. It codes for CASSSGGGKETQYF.

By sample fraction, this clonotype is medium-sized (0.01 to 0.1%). The CDR3 region has the DNA TGCGCCAGCAGTGAGTCGGCAGGGGATAGCTCCTACGAGCAGTACTTC. Its protein product is CASSESAGDSSYEQYF. The chain is built from TRBV10-1 and TRBJ2-7; TRBD1 might be the D (6 bases). Germline CDR1 and CDR2: WNHNN and SYGVQD (reference sequence). V dropped 0 bases and J dropped 0 bases, with 12 bases sitting between them. This CDR3 is built from 16 residues.

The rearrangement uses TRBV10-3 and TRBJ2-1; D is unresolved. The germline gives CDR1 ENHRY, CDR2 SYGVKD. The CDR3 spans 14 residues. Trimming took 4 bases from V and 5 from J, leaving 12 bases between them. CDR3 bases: TGTGCCATCAGTGGAGGCACACCTAACAATGAGCAGTTCTTC. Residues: CAISGGTPNNEQFF.

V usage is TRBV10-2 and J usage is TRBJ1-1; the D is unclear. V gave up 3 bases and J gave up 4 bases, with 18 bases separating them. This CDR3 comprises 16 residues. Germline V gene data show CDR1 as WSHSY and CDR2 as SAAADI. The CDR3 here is CASSEKEGALGTEAFF. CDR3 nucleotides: TGCGCCAGCAGTGAAAAGGAGGGAGCGCTTGGCACTGAAGCTTTCTTT.

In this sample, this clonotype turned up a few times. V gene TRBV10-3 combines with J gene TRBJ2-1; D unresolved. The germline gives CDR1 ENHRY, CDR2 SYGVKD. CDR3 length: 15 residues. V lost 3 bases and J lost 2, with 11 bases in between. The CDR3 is CAISDSGGPYNEQFF. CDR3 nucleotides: TGTGCCATCAGTGACTCGGGTGGGCCCTACAATGAGCAGTTCTTC.